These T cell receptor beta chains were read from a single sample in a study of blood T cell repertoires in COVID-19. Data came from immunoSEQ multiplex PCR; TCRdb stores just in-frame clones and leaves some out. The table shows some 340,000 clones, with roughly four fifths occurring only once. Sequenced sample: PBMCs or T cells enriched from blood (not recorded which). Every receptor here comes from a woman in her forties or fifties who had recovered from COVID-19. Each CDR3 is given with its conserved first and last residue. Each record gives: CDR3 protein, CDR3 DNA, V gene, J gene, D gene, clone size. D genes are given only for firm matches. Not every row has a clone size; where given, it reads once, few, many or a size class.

CDR3aa: CASSWGAYNEQFF
CDR3nt: TGCGCCAGCAGCTGGGGAGCGTACAATGAGCAGTTCTTC
v_gene: TRBV5-1
j_gene: TRBJ2-1
d_gene: NA
abundance: NA

CDR3aa: CASSQAIRLEQFF
CDR3nt: TGTGCCAGCAGCCAAGCGATACGTCTAGAGCAGTTCTTC
v_gene: TRBV14
j_gene: TRBJ2-1
d_gene: NA
abundance: NA

CDR3aa: CASSEWVALPSETQYF
CDR3nt: TGTGCCAGCAGTGAATGGGTAGCGCTCCCTTCGGAGACCCAGTACTTC
v_gene: TRBV6-1
j_gene: TRBJ2-5
d_gene: NA
abundance: NA

CDR3aa: CASSRQGGTNEKLFF
CDR3nt: TGCGCCAGCAGCCGCCAGGGTGGTACTAATGAAAAACTGTTTTTT
v_gene: TRBV4-1
j_gene: TRBJ1-4
d_gene: NA
abundance: once

CDR3aa: CASSPLRASYEQYF
CDR3nt: TGTGCCAGCAGCCCCTTGAGGGCTTCCTACGAGCAGTACTTC
v_gene: TRBV11-3
j_gene: TRBJ2-7
d_gene: NA
abundance: NA

CDR3aa: CASSTRQQGSTGELFF
CDR3nt: TGTGCCAGCAGCACACGCCAACAGGGATCTACCGGGGAGCTGTTTTTT
v_gene: TRBV4-2
j_gene: TRBJ2-2
d_gene: NA
abundance: few

CDR3aa: CASSYSYRLTYEQYF
CDR3nt: TGTGCCAGCAGTTACTCGTACAGGCTAACCTACGAGCAGTACTTC
v_gene: TRBV6-5
j_gene: TRBJ2-7
d_gene: NA
abundance: NA

CDR3aa: CASSLEFSGRETQYF
CDR3nt: TGTGCCAGCAGCTTAGAGTTCAGCGGAAGGGAGACCCAGTACTTC
v_gene: TRBV11-2
j_gene: TRBJ2-5
d_gene: NA
abundance: NA

CDR3aa: CASSLATPVYEQYF
CDR3nt: TGCGCCAGCAGCTTGGCAACGCCAGTATACGAGCAGTACTTC
v_gene: TRBV5-1
j_gene: TRBJ2-7
d_gene: NA
abundance: few

CDR3aa: CASSFGLAGAKYQETQYF
CDR3nt: TGTGCCAGCAGTTTCGGACTAGCGGGAGCCAAGTACCAAGAGACCCAGTACTTC
v_gene: TRBV6-2/TRBV6-3
j_gene: TRBJ2-5
d_gene: TRBD2
abundance: NA

CDR3aa: CASSFPQGARGYTF
CDR3nt: TGTGCCAGCAGCTTTCCACAGGGGGCAAGAGGCTACACCTTC
v_gene: TRBV13
j_gene: TRBJ1-2
d_gene: TRBD1
abundance: NA

CDR3aa: CASSLGTTTNEKLFF
CDR3nt: TGCGCCAGCAGCCTGGGGACAACAACTAATGAAAAACTGTTTTTT
v_gene: TRBV5-1
j_gene: TRBJ1-4
d_gene: NA
abundance: NA

CDR3aa: CASSFSGSTEAFF
CDR3nt: TGTGCCAGCAGCTTCAGTGGGAGCACTGAAGCTTTCTTT
v_gene: TRBV11-3
j_gene: TRBJ1-1
d_gene: NA
abundance: NA

CDR3aa: CASSQGWGGTEAFF
CDR3nt: TGTGCCAGCAGCCAGGGGTGGGGAGGCACTGAAGCTTTCTTT
v_gene: TRBV3-1/TRBV3-2
j_gene: TRBJ1-1
d_gene: NA
abundance: NA

CDR3aa: CASSFLGQGVHEQYF
CDR3nt: TGTGCCAGCAGTTTTCTGGGACAGGGGGTTCACGAGCAGTACTTC
v_gene: TRBV6-2/TRBV6-3
j_gene: TRBJ2-7
d_gene: TRBD1
abundance: NA

CDR3aa: CASRTGLAGQETQYF
CDR3nt: TGTGCCAGTAGGACGGGACTAGCGGGGCAAGAGACCCAGTACTTC
v_gene: TRBV19
j_gene: TRBJ2-5
d_gene: TRBD2
abundance: NA

CDR3aa: CSARQGPDTGELFF
CDR3nt: TGCAGCGCCCGACAGGGTCCGGACACCGGGGAGCTGTTTTTT
v_gene: TRBV29-1
j_gene: TRBJ2-2
d_gene: TRBD1
abundance: NA

CDR3aa: CASSLVRAGGNYGYTF
CDR3nt: TGTGCCAGCAGCTTGGTGCGGGCAGGGGGGAACTATGGCTACACCTTC
v_gene: TRBV5-6
j_gene: TRBJ1-2
d_gene: TRBD1
abundance: once

CDR3aa: CAWTFSGSQETQYF
CDR3nt: TGTGCCTGGACCTTCTCTGGGAGCCAAGAGACCCAGTACTTC
v_gene: TRBV30
j_gene: TRBJ2-5
d_gene: NA
abundance: once

CDR3aa: CAWRPPGNSPLHF
CDR3nt: TGTGCCTGGAGACCCCCGGGTAATTCACCCCTCCACTTT
v_gene: TRBV30
j_gene: TRBJ1-6
d_gene: NA
abundance: once

CDR3aa: CASSQTDGGYGYTF
CDR3nt: TGCGCCAGCAGCCAAACCGACGGGGGCTATGGCTACACCTTC
v_gene: TRBV23-1
j_gene: TRBJ1-2
d_gene: NA
abundance: NA

CDR3aa: CASSKEAGNTEAFF
CDR3nt: TGTGCCAGCAGCAAAGAGGCAGGGAACACTGAAGCTTTCTTT
v_gene: TRBV7-9
j_gene: TRBJ1-1
d_gene: NA
abundance: NA

CDR3aa: CASSDITLALHEQYF
CDR3nt: TGTGCCAGCAGTGATATAACCCTGGCTCTCCACGAGCAGTACTTC
v_gene: TRBV2
j_gene: TRBJ2-7
d_gene: NA
abundance: NA

CDR3aa: CASSTGQGGDYGYTF
CDR3nt: TGCGCCAGCAGCACCGGACAGGGGGGGGACTATGGCTACACCTTC
v_gene: TRBV5-1
j_gene: TRBJ1-2
d_gene: TRBD1
abundance: NA

CDR3aa: CASSLMGAATYEQYF
CDR3nt: TGTGCCAGCAGCTTAATGGGGGCGGCCACCTACGAGCAGTACTTC
v_gene: TRBV11-3
j_gene: TRBJ2-7
d_gene: NA
abundance: NA